This paragraph reports one T cell receptor (beta chain). Its antigen is not known. The CDR3 sequence is 17 residues long. In germline, CDR1 is KGHSH, CDR2 LQKENI. J gave up 2 bases and V 2 bases, and 7 bases lay outside the gene matches. These data originate in a study of T-cell reconstitution after alpha-beta-depleted transplantation in children. Preparation of the TCRbeta library was carried out with unique molecular identifiers. TCRdb recomputed calls from the PCR reads with MiXCR, one row per CDR3 protein. Here the sample spans under 750,000 distinct CDR3 sequences, approximately 22% being singletons. General study points: Newly generated T cells supplied most T-cell counts and diversity one year post-transplant. Diversity of TCRbeta at day 60 was high in some patients, arising from surviving recipient T cells and thymic progenitors. Two months or so post-transplant, alpha-beta T cells reportedly derived from several hundred expanded graft clones.

The material was PBMCs, mostly from graft donor cells, obtained 360 days after TCRalphabeta/CD19-depleted stem cell transplant. This sequence joins TRBV18 and TRBJ2-1; 9 nucleotides align to TRBD2. The TCR originated in a boy less than two years old who had a stem cell transplant for acute myeloid leukemia, so the T cells may come from the graft donor. The CDR3 loop is CASSPMAGGLTYNEQFF. The CDR3 DNA reads as TGTGCCAGCTCACCAATGGCGGGGGGGCTCACCTACAATGAGCAGTTCTTC.